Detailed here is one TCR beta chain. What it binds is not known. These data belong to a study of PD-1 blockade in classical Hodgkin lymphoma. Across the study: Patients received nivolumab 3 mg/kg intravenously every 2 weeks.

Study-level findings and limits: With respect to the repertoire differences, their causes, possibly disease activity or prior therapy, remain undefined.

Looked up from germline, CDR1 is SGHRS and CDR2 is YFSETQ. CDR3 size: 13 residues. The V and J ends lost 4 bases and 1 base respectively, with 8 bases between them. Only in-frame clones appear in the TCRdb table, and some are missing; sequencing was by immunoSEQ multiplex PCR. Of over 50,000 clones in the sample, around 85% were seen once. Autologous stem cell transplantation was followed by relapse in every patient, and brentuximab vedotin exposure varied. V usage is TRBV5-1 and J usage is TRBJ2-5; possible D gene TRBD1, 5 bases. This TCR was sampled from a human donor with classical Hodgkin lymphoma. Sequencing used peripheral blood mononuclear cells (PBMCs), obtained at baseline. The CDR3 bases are TGCGCCAGCAGCATGACAGCCCAAGAGACCCAGTACTTC. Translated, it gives CASSMTAQETQYF.